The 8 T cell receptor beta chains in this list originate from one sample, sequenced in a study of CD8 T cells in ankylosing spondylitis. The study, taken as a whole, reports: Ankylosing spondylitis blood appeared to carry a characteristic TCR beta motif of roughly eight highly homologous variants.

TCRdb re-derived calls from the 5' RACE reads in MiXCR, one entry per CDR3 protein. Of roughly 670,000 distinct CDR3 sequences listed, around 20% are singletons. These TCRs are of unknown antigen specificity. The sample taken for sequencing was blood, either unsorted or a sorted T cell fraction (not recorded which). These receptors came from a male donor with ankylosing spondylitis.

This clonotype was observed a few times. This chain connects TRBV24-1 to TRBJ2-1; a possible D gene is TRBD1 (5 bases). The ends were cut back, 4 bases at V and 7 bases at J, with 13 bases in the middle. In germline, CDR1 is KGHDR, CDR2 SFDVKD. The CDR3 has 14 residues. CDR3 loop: CATSEAGKGNEQFF. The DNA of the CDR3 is TGTGCCACCAGTGAGGCAGGGAAAGGAAATGAGCAGTTCTTC.

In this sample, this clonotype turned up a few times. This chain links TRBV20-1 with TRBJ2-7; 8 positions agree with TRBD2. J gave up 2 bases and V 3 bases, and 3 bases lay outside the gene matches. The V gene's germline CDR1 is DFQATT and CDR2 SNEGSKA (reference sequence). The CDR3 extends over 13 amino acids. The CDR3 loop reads CSASPAGAYEQYF. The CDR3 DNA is TGCAGTGCTAGCCCAGCGGGGGCCTACGAGCAGTACTTC.

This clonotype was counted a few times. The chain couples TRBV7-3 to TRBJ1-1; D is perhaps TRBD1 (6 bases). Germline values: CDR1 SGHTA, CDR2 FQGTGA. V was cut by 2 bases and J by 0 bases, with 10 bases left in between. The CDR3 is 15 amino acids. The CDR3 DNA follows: TGTGCCAGCAGCTTAGGGGGCCTAATGAACACTGAAGCTTTCTTT. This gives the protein CASSLGGLMNTEAFF. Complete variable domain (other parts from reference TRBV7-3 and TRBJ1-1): GAGVSQTPSNKVTEKGKYVELRCDPISGHTALYWYRQSLGQGPEFLIYFQGTGAADDSGLPNDRFFAVRPEGSVSTLKIQRTERGDSAVYLCASSLGGLMNTEAFFGQGTRLTVV.

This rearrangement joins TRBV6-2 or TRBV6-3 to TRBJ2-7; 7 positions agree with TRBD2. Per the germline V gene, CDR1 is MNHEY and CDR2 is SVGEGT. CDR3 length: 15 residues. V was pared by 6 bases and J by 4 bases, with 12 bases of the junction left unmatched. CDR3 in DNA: TGTGCCAGCAGCCTCCCCGGGACTACATCTTACGAGCAGTACTTC. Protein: CASSLPGTTSYEQYF.

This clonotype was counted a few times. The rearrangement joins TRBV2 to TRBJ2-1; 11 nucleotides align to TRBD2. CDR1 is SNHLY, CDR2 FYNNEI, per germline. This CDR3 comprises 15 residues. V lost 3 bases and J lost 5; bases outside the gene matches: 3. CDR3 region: CASSDASGGHNEQFF. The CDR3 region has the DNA TGTGCCAGCAGTGACGCTAGCGGGGGGCACAATGAGCAGTTCTTC.

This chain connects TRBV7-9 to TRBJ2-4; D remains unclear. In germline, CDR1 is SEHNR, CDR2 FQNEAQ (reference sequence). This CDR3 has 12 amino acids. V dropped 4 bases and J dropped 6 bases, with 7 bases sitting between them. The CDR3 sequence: CASSSTANIQYF. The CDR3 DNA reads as TGTGCCAGCAGCTCGACGGCAAACATTCAGTACTTC.

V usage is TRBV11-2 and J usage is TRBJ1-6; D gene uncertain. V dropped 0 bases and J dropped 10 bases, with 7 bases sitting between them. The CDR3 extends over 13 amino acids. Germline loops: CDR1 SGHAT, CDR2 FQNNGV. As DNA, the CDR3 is TGTGCCAGCAGCTTAGAGGAGTGGTCACCCCTCCACTTT. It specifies CASSLEEWSPLHF.

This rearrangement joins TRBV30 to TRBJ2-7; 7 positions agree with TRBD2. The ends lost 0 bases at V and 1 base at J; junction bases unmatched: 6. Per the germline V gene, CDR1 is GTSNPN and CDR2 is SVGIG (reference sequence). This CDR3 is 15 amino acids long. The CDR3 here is CAWSVGVGGSYEQYF. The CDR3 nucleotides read TGTGCCTGGAGTGTCGGGGTCGGGGGGTCCTACGAGCAGTACTTC.